The T cell receptor beta chain described here comes from a study of Ad26.COV2.S vaccination and SARS-CoV-2 variants. Across the study: Trial arm assignment for the donor was COV1001 Ad26.COV2.S. Recipients of Ad26.COV2.S got it intramuscularly, once or twice 56 days apart.

Germline assignment: CDR1 MNHEY and CDR2 SVGAGI. J lost 3 bases, V lost 11 bases, and 6 bases had no gene match. The CDR3 is 12 residues long. The assay was immunoSEQ multiplex PCR, and TCRdb's table has in-frame clones only and misses some. The sample consists of over 350,000 clones, less than 90% of them appearing once. Treatment denoted: over 15 received Ad26.COV2.S at low or high dose, single or two shots; about 5 received placebo; per-sample allocation not given. Following the first vaccine or placebo injection, samples were taken on day 63. Aged 18-55 years, donor was enrolled in Boston in 2020.

The receptor was derived from a person between 18 and 60 years old who received the Ad26.COV2.S COVID-19 vaccine or a placebo. The rearrangement links TRBV6-5 to TRBJ1-2, with TRBD1 matching 7 bases. The input for sequencing was peripheral blood, taken in a trial of Ad26.COV2.S vaccine versus placebo. CDR3 sequence: CAVDRVDYGYTF. The CDR3 nucleotides are TGTGCCGTTGACAGGGTTGACTATGGCTACACCTTC.